Here is one T cell receptor (beta chain) with its context. These data come from a study of Tregs in tolerant kidney transplant recipients. This CDR3 region has 11 residues. Trimming removed 2 bases from V and 7 bases from J, with 5 bases in between. CDR1 is SNHLY, CDR2 FYNNEI, per germline. Assay used: immunoSEQ multiplex PCR; TCRdb lists only in-frame clones, some missing. The sample yields about 120,000 clones, around 94% seen once. Unstimulated regulatory T cells (CD4+CD25+CD127-), CD4+CD25- non-regulatory cells, CD4 and CD8 cells were FACS-sorted from thawed PBMCs. The receptor's source is a human donor in good health. The sample taken for sequencing was CD4+ T cells from blood. The J gene is TRBJ1-1, the V gene TRBV2; D remains unclear. The CDR3 here is CASSESYEAFF. The DNA for the CDR3 is TGTGCCAGCAGTGAAAGTTATGAAGCTTTCTTT.